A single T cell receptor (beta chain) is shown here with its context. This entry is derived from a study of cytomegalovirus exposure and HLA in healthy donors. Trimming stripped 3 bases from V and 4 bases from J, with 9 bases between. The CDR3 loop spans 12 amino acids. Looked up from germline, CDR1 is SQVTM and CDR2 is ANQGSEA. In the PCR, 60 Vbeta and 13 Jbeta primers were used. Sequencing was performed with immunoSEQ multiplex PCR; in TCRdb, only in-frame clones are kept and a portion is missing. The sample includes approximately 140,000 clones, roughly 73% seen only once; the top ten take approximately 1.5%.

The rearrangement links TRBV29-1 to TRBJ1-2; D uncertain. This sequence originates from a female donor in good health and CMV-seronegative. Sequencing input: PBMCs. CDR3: CSVDSPGYGYTF. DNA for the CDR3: TGCAGCGTTGACTCGCCCGGCTATGGCTACACCTTC.